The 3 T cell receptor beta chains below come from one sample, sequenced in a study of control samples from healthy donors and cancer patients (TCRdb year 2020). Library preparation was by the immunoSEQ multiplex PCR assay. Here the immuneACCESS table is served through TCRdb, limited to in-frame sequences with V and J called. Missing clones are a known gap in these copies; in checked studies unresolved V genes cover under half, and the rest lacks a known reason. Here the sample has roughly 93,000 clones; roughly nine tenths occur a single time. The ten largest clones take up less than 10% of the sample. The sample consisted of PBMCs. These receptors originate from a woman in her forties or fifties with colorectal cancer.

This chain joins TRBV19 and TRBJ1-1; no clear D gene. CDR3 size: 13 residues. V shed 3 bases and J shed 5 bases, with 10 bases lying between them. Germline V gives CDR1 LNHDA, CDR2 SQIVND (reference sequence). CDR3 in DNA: TGTGCCAGTAGTATTGACATACCGACTGAAGCTTTCTTT. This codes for CASSIDIPTEAFF.

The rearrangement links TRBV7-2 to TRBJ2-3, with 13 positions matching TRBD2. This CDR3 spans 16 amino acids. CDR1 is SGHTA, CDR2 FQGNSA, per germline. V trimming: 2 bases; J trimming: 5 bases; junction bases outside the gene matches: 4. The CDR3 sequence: CASSLTSGGAGDTQYF. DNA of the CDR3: TGTGCCAGCAGCTTAACTAGCGGGGGGGCAGGAGATACGCAGTATTTT.

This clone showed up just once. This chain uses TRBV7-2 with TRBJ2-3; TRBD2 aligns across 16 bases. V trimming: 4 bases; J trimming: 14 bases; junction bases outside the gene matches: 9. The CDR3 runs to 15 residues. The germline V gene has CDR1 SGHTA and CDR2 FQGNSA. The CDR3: CASSSAGLAGGPTYF. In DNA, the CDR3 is TGTGCCAGCAGCTCAGCGGGACTAGCGGGGGGGCCTACGTATTTT.